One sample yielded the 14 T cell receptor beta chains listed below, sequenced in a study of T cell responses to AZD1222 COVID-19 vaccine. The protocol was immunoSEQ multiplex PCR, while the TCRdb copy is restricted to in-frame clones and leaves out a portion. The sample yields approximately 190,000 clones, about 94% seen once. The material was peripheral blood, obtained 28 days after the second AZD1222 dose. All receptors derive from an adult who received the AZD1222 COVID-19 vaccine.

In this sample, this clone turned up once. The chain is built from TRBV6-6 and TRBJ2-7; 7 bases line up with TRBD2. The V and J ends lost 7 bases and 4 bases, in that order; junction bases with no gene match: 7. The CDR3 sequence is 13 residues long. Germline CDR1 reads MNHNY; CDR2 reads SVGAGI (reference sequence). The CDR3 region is CASNYGGKYEQYF. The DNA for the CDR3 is TGTGCCAGCAACTACGGGGGGAAGTACGAGCAGTACTTC.

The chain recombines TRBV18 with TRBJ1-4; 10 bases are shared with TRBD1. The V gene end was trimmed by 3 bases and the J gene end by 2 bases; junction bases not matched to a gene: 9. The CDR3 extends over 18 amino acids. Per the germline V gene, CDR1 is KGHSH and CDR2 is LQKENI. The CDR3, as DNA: TGTGCCAGCTCACCTTATGGACAGGGGGGAAGGACTAATGAAAAACTGTTTTTT. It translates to CASSPYGQGGRTNEKLFF.

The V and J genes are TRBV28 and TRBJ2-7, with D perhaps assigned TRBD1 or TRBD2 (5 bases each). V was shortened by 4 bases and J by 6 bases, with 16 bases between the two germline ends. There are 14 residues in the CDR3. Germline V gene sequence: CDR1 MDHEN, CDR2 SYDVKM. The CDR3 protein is CASSSPGRKFEQYF. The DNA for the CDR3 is TGTGCCAGCAGTTCCCCGGGACGGAAATTCGAGCAGTACTTC.

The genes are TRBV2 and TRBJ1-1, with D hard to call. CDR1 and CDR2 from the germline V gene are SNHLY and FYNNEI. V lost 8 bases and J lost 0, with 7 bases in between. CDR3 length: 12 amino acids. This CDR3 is CASRLMNTEAFF. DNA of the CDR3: TGTGCCAGCCGACTAATGAACACTGAAGCTTTCTTT.

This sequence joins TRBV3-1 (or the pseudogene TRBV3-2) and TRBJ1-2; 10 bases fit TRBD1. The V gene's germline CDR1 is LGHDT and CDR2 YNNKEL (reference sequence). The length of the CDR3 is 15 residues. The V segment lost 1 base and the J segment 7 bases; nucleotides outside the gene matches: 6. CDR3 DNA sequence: TGTGCCAGCAGCCAAGGTAGCGGACAGGGGGGTGGCTACACCTTC. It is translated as CASSQGSGQGGGYTF.

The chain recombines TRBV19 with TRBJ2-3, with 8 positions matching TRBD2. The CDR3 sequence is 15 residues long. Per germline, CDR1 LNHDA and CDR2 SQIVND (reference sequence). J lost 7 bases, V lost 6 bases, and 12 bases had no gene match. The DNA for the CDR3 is TGTGCCAGTAGCACGGGGGGGCCTTCGATGAATACGCAGTATTTT. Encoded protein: CASSTGGPSMNTQYF.

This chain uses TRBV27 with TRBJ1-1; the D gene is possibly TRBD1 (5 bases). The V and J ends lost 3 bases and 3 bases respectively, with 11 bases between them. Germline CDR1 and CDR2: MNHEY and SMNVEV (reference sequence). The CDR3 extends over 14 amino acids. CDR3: CASSLGVRDTEAFF. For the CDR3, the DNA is TGTGCCAGCAGTTTGGGGGTTCGGGACACTGAAGCTTTCTTT.

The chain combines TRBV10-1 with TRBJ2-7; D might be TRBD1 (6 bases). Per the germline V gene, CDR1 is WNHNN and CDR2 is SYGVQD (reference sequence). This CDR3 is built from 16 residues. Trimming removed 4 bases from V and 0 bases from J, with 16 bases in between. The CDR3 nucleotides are TGCGCCAGCAGTGTAAATGTGGGGGCACCCTCCTACGAGCAGTACTTC. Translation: CASSVNVGAPSYEQYF.

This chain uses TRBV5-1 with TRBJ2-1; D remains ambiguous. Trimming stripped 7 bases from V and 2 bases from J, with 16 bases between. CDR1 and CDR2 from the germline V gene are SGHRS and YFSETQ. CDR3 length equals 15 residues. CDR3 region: CASSEAPGPYNEQFF. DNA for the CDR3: TGCGCCAGCTCTGAGGCCCCAGGACCCTACAATGAGCAGTTCTTC. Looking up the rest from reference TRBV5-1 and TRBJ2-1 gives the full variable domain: KAGVTQTPRYLIKTRGQQVTLSCSPISGHRSVSWYQQTPGQGLQFLFEYFSETQRNKGNFPGRFSGRQFSNSRSEMNVSTLELGDSALYLCASSEAPGPYNEQFFGPGTRLTVL.

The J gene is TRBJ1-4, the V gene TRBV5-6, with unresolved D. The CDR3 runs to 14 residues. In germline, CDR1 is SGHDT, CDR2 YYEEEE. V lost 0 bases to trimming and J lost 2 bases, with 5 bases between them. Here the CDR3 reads CASSLGSTNEKLFF. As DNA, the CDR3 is TGTGCCAGCAGCTTGGGGTCCACTAATGAAAAACTGTTTTTT.

The CDR3: CASSLYRVSGNTIYF. CDR3 DNA: TGTGCCAGCAGCTTATACAGGGTCTCTGGAAACACCATATATTTT. This chain connects TRBV5-4 to TRBJ1-3, with D perhaps TRBD1 (6 bases). V shed 2 bases and J shed 0 bases, with 9 bases lying between them. Germline CDR1 SGHNT, CDR2 YYREEE (reference sequence). The CDR3 length is 15 residues.

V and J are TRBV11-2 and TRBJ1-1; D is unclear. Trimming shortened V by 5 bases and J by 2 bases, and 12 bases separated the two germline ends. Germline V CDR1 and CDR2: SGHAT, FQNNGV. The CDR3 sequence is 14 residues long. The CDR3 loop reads CASSTDPINTEAFF. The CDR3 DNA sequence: TGTGCCAGCAGCACCGACCCAATAAACACTGAAGCTTTCTTT.

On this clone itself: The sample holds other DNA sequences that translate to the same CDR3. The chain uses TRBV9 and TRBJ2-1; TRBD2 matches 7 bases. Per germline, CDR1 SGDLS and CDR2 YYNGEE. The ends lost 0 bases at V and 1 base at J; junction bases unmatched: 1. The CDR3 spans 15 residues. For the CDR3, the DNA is TGTGCCAGCAGCGTAGCGGGGGGATCCTACAATGAGCAGTTCTTC. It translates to CASSVAGGSYNEQFF.

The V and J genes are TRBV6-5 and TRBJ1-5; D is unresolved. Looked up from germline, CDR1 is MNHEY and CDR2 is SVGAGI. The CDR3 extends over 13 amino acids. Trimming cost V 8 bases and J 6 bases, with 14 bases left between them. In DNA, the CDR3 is TGTGCCAGCGTGAGGGCTTTGGGTCAGCCCCAGCATTTT. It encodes CASVRALGQPQHF.